Below, one T cell receptor beta chain is given with its context. CDR3 length: 16 amino acids. The germline CDR1 and CDR2 sequences are MDHEN and SYDVKM. J gave up 4 bases and V 7 bases, and 12 bases lay outside the gene matches. These data are taken from a study of blood T cell repertoires in COVID-19. Study-level background: Sites across the United States, Italy and Spain contributed samples from acute and convalescent COVID-19. PBMCs, B-cell-depleted T cells, or T cells provided the cDNA or gDNA that made up the material.

Assay: immunoSEQ multiplex PCR; the TCRdb copy retains only in-frame clones and omits some. The sample has 80,000 or so clones; approximately 81% are singletons. The sequence came from a woman of 80 years or more with acute or convalescent COVID-19. This chain links TRBV28 with TRBJ1-5, with 8 positions matching TRBD1. Source material: peripheral blood. CDR3 sequence (DNA): TGTGCCAGCATACGCTTTGTACAGGGGGGGAATCAGCCCCAGCATTTT. The encoded protein is CASIRFVQGGNQPQHF.